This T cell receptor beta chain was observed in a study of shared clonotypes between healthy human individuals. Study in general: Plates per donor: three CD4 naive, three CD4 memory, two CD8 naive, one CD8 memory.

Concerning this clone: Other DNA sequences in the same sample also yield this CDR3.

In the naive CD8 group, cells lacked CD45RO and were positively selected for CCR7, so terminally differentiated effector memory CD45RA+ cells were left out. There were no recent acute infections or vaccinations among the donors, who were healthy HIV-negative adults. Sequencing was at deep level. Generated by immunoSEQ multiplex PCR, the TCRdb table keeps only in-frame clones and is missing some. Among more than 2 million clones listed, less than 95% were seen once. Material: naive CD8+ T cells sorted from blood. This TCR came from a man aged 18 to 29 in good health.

CDR3 sequence: CASSLPGNEQFF. DNA for the CDR3: TGTGCCAGCAGCCTGCCTGGGAATGAGCAGTTCTTC. The V gene is TRBV7-9, the J gene TRBJ2-1; D ambiguous. Per the germline V gene, CDR1 is SEHNR and CDR2 is FQNEAQ (reference sequence). V was shortened by 5 bases and J by 7 bases, with 9 bases between the two germline ends. This CDR3 is 12 amino acids long. Looking up the rest from reference TRBV7-9 and TRBJ2-1 gives the full variable domain: DTGVSQNPRHKITKRGQNVTFRCDPISEHNRLYWYRQTLGQGPEFLTYFQNEAQLEKSRLLSDRFSAERPKGSFSTLEIQRTEQGDSAMYLCASSLPGNEQFFGPGTRLTVL.